This T cell receptor (beta chain) was captured in a study of control samples from healthy donors and cancer patients. CDR3 length: 14 residues. The V end lost 0 bases, the J end lost 2 bases, and 8 bases lay between the germline ends. From germline, CDR1 is SGHRS and CDR2 YFSETQ. Some clones are missing from TCRdb's copy, which holds only in-frame ones; the method was immunoSEQ multiplex PCR. The sample includes about 120,000 clones, 93% seen only once; the top ten take more than 2%. Material for sequencing was blood. The chain recombines TRBV5-1 with TRBJ1-1; D is ambiguous. This clonotype originated in a man younger than 45 in good health. The CDR3 sequence: CASSLAYGNTEAFF. The CDR3 region has the DNA TGCGCCAGCAGCTTGGCCTACGGTAACACTGAAGCTTTCTTT.